What follows is one T cell receptor (beta chain) and its context. Its antigen is unidentified. The CDR3 runs to 15 residues. Germline CDR1 and CDR2: SGHAT and FQNNGV. The trim removed 5 bases at V and 1 base at J, leaving 5 bases unmatched. Repertoires were generated with immunoSEQ multiplex PCR, while TCRdb's copy carries only in-frame clones and drops some. The table shows under 55,000 clones, with just over 85% occurring only once. These data come from a study of STAT5B mutations in CD4+ large granular lymphocyte leukemia. Study outcomes and limitations: No patients shared main leukemic clonotypes, though around 27% appeared at low frequency elsewhere.

The receptor's source is a human donor in good health. Material for sequencing was CD4+ T cells from blood buffy coats. The chain is built from TRBV11-2 and TRBJ1-1; 9 bases align to TRBD1. The CDR3 DNA is TGTGCCAGCAGCCACAGGGGGCTCGGGAACACTGAAGCTTTCTTT. It codes for CASSHRGLGNTEAFF. Full variable domain (missing parts from reference TRBV11-2 and TRBJ1-1): EAGVAQSPRYKIIEKRQSVAFWCNPISGHATLYWYQQILGQGPKLLIQFQNNGVVDDSQLPKDRFSAERLKGVDSTLKIQPAKLEDSAVYLCASSHRGLGNTEAFFGQGTRLTVV.